This TCR beta chain came from a study of T cell repertoires in cytomegalovirus infection. At the level of the study: Public TCR beta signatures indicated both CMV infection and matching HLA type.

The V segment lost 5 bases and the J segment 5 bases; nucleotides outside the gene matches: 4. There are 14 residues in the CDR3. Germline V gene lookup returns CDR1 MDHEN and CDR2 SYDVKM. TCRdb recomputed calls from the reads with MiXCR, one row per CDR3 protein. Of roughly 49,000 distinct CDR3 sequences in the sample, 20% to 25% were seen once. At least ten counts were recorded for this clonotype. The antigen is unknown. Broader study findings: Predominance within the ex vivo response was attributable to HLA-C-restricted CMV-specific TCR beta clonotypes.

The source is a human donor in good health (CMV status not recorded). Some clones in this sample may be carry-over from other donors' samples. The V gene is TRBV28, the J gene TRBJ2-4; 9 bases are a match to TRBD2. The sequences come from CD8+ T cells from cultured PBMCs, collected from culture after CMV antigen stimulation. CDR3 in amino acids: CASSLRTSENIQYF. The CDR3, as DNA: TGTGCCAGCAGTCTCAGGACTAGCGAAAACATTCAGTACTTC. Combining the CDR3 with reference TRBV28 and TRBJ2-4 gives the whole variable domain DVKVTQSSRYLVKRTGEKVFLECVQDMDHENMFWYRQDPGLGLRLIYFSYDVKMKEKGDIPEGYSVSREKKERFSLILESASTNQTSMYLCASSLRTSENIQYFGAGTRLSVL.